The 15 T cell receptor beta chains given below trace back to one sample, sequenced in a study of blood T cell repertoires in COVID-19. Measured with immunoSEQ multiplex PCR; TCRdb has only the in-frame clones, and not every one. The repertoire holds under 250,000 clones, with about 86% as singletons. Source material: peripheral blood. The receptors originated from a middle-aged man with active or convalescent COVID-19.

The chain uses TRBV7-2 and TRBJ1-2, with TRBD1 as a possible D gene (5 bases). The germline gives CDR1 SGHTA, CDR2 FQGNSA. Between the trimmed V and J ends, which lost 5 bases and 1 base, there was a span of 11 bases. The CDR3 is 14 amino acids. The CDR3 region has the DNA TGTGCCAGCAGCCCCCGACAGCTTAACTATGGCTACACCTTC. Protein sequence: CASSPRQLNYGYTF.

DNA of the CDR3: TGCAGCGGCGAACAGGGGGGCACTGAAGCTTTCTTT. Protein: CSGEQGGTEAFF. V and J are TRBV29-1 and TRBJ1-1; 8 bases map to TRBD1. With 7 bases clipped from V and 4 bases from J, the junction kept 5 bases outside the gene matches. Germline lookup yields CDR1 SQVTM and CDR2 ANQGSEA. The CDR3 spans 12 residues.

The V call is TRBV28, the J call TRBJ2-6; perhaps TRBD1 as D (6 bases). V was cut by 6 bases and J by 4 bases, with 13 bases left in between. Germline CDR1 and CDR2: MDHEN and SYDVKM. CDR3 length: 15 residues. CDR3 nucleotide sequence: TGTGCCAGCAGCAAAGCAGGGGAAGGGGCCAACGTCCTGACTTTC. Its translation is CASSKAGEGANVLTF.

This chain connects TRBV2 to TRBJ1-4, with TRBD1 matching over 8 bases. The CDR3 has 16 amino acids. The V segment lost 6 bases and the J segment 0 bases; nucleotides outside the gene matches: 6. The germline V gene encodes CDR1 SNHLY and CDR2 FYNNEI. The CDR3 is CASSKDRDPTNEKLFF. The CDR3 DNA is TGTGCCAGCAGCAAGGACAGGGATCCAACTAATGAAAAACTGTTTTTT.

The J gene is TRBJ1-3, the V gene TRBV28, with a tentative D call TRBD1 (5 bases). In germline, CDR1 is MDHEN, CDR2 SYDVKM. The CDR3 is made up of 15 amino acids. Trimming took off 3 bases at V and 2 bases at J, with 11 bases between the two ends. CDR3 loop: CASSFSQGAGNTIYF. The CDR3 nucleotides are TGTGCCAGCAGTTTTTCACAAGGGGCTGGAAACACCATATATTTT.

This sequence joins TRBV24-1 and TRBJ2-7, with 7 bases fitting TRBD2. The CDR3 spans 16 residues. Germline V lookup: CDR1 KGHDR, CDR2 SFDVKD. Trimming removed 3 bases from V and 5 bases from J; junction bases left unmatched: 12. Written as DNA, the CDR3 is TGTGCCACCAGTGATCCAACCGGGACTACCGTCAACGAGCAGTACTTC. Translating it yields CATSDPTGTTVNEQYF.

V and J are TRBV27 and TRBJ1-5; 11 bases are shared with TRBD1. The CDR3 is 15 amino acids. V dropped 2 bases and J dropped 9; count of bases not matched to a gene: 6. Germline CDR1 reads MNHEY; CDR2 reads SMNVEV (reference sequence). CDR3 loop: CASSLGGQGARPQHF. CDR3 in DNA: TGTGCCAGCAGTTTAGGAGGACAGGGGGCCAGGCCCCAGCATTTT.

This clone has just one count. This chain links TRBV2 with TRBJ2-4, with TRBD2 matching over 13 bases. Germline CDR1 is SNHLY and CDR2 is FYNNEI. Trimming cost V 6 bases and J 0 bases; bases outside gene matches: 17. CDR3 length: 21 amino acids. CDR3 amino acids: CASRATSGGVTPTLAKNIQYF. CDR3 nucleotide sequence: TGTGCCAGCAGGGCCACTAGCGGGGGGGTGACACCCACACTAGCCAAAAACATTCAGTACTTC.

The chain employs TRBV11-2 and TRBJ2-1; 8 bases are a match to TRBD2. V was clipped by 4 bases and J by 9 bases; unmatched bases: 17. This CDR3 region has 17 residues. Germline-derived CDR1 and CDR2 are SGHAT and FQNNGV. CDR3 in DNA: TGTGCCAGCAGCTCTCCCTGGTCGGCGGGGGCGGGAGGTGAGCAGTTCTTC. This translates into CASSSPWSAGAGGEQFF. Full variable domain (missing parts from reference TRBV11-2 and TRBJ2-1): EAGVAQSPRYKIIEKRQSVAFWCNPISGHATLYWYQQILGQGPKLLIQFQNNGVVDDSQLPKDRFSAERLKGVDSTLKIQPAKLEDSAVYLCASSSPWSAGAGGEQFFGPGTRLTVL.

This CDR3 reads CASSVGVDEKLFF. The CDR3 DNA follows: TGTGCCAGCAGCGTAGGAGTTGATGAAAAACTGTTTTTT. The chain uses TRBV9 and TRBJ1-4, with D unclear. The CDR3 has 13 residues. Germline V lookup: CDR1 SGDLS, CDR2 YYNGEE. Trimming cost V 0 bases and J 6 bases, with 6 bases left between them.

The J gene is TRBJ1-2, the V gene TRBV6-5; a weak D match, TRBD1 (6 bases). V lost 8 bases and J 5 bases, leaving 21 bases between the germline ends. The CDR3 covers 15 residues. CDR1 and CDR2 (germline): MNHEY, SVGAGI. CDR3 protein: CASLPMYREHYGYTF. For the CDR3, the DNA is TGTGCCAGCCTTCCGATGTACAGGGAACATTATGGCTACACCTTC.

This clone was detected only a few times. J is TRBJ2-1 and V is TRBV30, with TRBD2 as a possible D gene (6 bases). Trimming removed 4 bases from V and 5 bases from J, with 21 bases in between. CDR3 size: 16 residues. CDR1 and CDR2 (germline): GTSNPN, SVGIG (reference sequence). The CDR3 loop reads CAWTELGDLRNNEQFF. The CDR3, as DNA: TGTGCCTGGACCGAACTAGGGGACTTAAGAAACAATGAGCAGTTCTTC.

This rearrangement joins TRBV19 to TRBJ2-5, with D perhaps matching TRBD1 (6 bases). Germline CDR1 reads LNHDA; CDR2 reads SQIVND (reference sequence). The CDR3 covers 14 residues. Deletions cut 6 bases from V and 0 bases from J, with 11 bases between. Here the CDR3 DNA reads TGTGCCAGTAGAAGGCAGGGGAACCAAGAGACCCAGTACTTC. It codes for CASRRQGNQETQYF.

The chain has TRBV4-2 and TRBJ1-5; 12 bases are shared with TRBD1. Germline assignment: CDR1 LGHNA and CDR2 YNFKEQ. J gave up 5 bases and V 6 bases, and 2 bases lay outside the gene matches. The CDR3 runs 14 residues. The CDR3 is CASSGDRGHQPQHF. CDR3 in DNA: TGTGCCAGCAGTGGGGACAGGGGGCATCAGCCCCAGCATTTT.

The chain is built from TRBV18 and TRBJ1-1; tentative D call: TRBD1 (6 bases). Germline CDR1 and CDR2: KGHSH and LQKENI. V was cut by 3 bases and J by 4 bases, with 12 bases left in between. This CDR3 contains 14 residues. CDR3 sequence (DNA): TGTGCCAGCTCACCGAGTCAGGGGACCACTGAAGCTTTCTTT. Translation gives CASSPSQGTTEAFF.